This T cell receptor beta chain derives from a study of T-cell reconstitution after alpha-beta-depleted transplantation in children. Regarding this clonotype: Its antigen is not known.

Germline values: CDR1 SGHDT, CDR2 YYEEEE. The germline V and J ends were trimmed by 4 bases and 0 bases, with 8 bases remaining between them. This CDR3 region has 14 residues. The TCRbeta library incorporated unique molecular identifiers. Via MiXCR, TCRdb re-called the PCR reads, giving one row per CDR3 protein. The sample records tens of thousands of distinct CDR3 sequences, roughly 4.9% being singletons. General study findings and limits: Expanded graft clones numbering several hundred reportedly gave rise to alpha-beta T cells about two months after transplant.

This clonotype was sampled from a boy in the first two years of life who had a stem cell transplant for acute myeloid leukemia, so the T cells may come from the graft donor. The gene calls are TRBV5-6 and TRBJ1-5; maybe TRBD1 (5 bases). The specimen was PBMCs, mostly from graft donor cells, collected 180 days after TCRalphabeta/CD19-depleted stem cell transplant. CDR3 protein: CASSLRASNQPQHF. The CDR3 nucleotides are TGTGCCAGCAGCCTCAGGGCTAGCAATCAGCCCCAGCATTTT.